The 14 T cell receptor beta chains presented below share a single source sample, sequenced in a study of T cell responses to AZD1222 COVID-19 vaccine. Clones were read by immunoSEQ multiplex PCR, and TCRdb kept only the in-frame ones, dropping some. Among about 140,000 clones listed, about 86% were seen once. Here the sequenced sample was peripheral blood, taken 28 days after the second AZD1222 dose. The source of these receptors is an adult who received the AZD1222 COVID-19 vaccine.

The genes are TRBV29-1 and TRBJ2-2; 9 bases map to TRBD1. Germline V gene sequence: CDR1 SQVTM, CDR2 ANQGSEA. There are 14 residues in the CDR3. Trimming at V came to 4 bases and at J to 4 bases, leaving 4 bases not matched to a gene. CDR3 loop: CSVGRQGGTGELFF. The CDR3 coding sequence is TGCAGCGTTGGACGACAGGGGGGCACCGGGGAGCTGTTTTTT.

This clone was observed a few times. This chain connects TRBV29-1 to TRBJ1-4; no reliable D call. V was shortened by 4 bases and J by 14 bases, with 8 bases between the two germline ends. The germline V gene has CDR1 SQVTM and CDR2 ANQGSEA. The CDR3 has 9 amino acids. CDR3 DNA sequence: TGCAGCGTTGGCCCACCCCTGTTTTTT. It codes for CSVGPPLFF.

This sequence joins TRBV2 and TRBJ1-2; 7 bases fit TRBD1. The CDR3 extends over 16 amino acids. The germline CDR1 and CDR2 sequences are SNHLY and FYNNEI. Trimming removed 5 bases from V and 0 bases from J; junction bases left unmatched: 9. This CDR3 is CASSLQTGSSNYGYTF. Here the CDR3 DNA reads TGTGCCAGCAGTCTCCAGACAGGGTCTTCTAACTATGGCTACACCTTC.

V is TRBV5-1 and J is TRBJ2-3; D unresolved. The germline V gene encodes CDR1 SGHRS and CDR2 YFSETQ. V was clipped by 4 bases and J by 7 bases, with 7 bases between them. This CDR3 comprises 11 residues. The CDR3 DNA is TGCGCCAGCAGCCTCCTAAATACGCAGTATTTT. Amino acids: CASSLLNTQYF.

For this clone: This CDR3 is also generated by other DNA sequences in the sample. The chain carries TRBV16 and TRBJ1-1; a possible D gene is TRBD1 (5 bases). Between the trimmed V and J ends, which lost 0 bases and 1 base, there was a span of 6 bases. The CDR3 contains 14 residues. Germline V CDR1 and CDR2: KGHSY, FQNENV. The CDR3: CASSQSRANTEAFF. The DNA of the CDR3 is TGTGCCAGCAGCCAATCCAGGGCGAACACTGAAGCTTTCTTT.

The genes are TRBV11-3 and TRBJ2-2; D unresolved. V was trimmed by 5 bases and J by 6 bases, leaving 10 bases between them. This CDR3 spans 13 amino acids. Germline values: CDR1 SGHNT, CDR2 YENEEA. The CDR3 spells CASSPEGPGELFF. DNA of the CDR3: TGTGCCAGCAGCCCAGAAGGCCCCGGGGAGCTGTTTTTT. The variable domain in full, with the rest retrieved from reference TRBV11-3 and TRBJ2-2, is EAGVVQSPRYKIIEKKQPVAFWCNPISGHNTLYWYLQNLGQGPELLIRYENEEAVDDSQLPKDRFSAERLKGVDSTLKIQPAELGDSAVYLCASSPEGPGELFFGEGSRLTVL.

The CDR3 region has the DNA TGTGCCAGCAGCTTGGGAGGGATCGGTCTTGAGCAGTACTTC. It specifies CASSLGGIGLEQYF. This chain uses TRBV7-8 with TRBJ2-7, with 7 bases fitting TRBD2. This CDR3 has 14 amino acids. Germline-derived CDR1 and CDR2 are SGHVS and FQNEAQ. J was trimmed by 7 bases and V by 3 bases; bases with no gene match: 9.

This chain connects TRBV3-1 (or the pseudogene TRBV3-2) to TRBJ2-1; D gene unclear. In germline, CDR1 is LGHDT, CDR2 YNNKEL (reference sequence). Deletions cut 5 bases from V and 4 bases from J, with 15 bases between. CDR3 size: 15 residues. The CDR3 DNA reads TGTGCCAGCAGCATTTTCAGCGAAGGTTACAATGAGCAGTTCTTC. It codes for CASSIFSEGYNEQFF.

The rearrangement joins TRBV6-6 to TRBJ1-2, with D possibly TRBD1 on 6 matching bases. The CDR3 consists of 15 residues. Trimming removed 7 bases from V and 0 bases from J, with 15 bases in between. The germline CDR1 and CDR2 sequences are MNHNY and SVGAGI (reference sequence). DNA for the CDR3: TGTGCCAGCAACGACCTGGACAGTCCTAACTATGGCTACACCTTC. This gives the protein CASNDLDSPNYGYTF.

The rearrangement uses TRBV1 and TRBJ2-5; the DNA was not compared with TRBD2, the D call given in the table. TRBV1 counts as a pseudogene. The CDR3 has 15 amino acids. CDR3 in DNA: TGCACCAGCAGTCCCAGCGGGAGGCGGCAAGAGACCCAGTACTTC. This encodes CTSSPSGRRQETQYF.

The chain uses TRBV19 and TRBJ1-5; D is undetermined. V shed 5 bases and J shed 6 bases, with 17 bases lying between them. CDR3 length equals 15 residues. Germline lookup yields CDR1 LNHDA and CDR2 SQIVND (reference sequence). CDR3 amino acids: CASSPGLLAVQPQHF. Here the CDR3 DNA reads TGTGCCAGTAGTCCCGGGTTGTTGGCGGTTCAGCCCCAGCATTTT.

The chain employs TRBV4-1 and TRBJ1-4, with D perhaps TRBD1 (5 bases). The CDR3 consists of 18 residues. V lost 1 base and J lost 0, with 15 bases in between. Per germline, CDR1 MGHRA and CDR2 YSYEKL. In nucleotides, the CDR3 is TGCGCCAGCAGCCAAGTCGGGGCCACCGGGCCAACTAATGAAAAACTGTTTTTT. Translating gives CASSQVGATGPTNEKLFF.

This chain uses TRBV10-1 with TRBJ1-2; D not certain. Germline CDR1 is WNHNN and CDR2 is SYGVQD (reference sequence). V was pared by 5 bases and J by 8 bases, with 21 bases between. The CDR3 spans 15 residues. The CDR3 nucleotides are TGCGCCAGCAGTTTATCAAGACAACCCTCTGGAGGCTACACCTTC. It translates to CASSLSRQPSGGYTF.

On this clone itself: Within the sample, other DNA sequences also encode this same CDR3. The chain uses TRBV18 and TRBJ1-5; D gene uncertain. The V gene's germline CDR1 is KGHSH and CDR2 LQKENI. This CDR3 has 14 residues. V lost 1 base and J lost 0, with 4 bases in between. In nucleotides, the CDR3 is TGTGCCAGCTCACCACAAGATAGCAATCAGCCCCAGCATTTT. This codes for CASSPQDSNQPQHF.